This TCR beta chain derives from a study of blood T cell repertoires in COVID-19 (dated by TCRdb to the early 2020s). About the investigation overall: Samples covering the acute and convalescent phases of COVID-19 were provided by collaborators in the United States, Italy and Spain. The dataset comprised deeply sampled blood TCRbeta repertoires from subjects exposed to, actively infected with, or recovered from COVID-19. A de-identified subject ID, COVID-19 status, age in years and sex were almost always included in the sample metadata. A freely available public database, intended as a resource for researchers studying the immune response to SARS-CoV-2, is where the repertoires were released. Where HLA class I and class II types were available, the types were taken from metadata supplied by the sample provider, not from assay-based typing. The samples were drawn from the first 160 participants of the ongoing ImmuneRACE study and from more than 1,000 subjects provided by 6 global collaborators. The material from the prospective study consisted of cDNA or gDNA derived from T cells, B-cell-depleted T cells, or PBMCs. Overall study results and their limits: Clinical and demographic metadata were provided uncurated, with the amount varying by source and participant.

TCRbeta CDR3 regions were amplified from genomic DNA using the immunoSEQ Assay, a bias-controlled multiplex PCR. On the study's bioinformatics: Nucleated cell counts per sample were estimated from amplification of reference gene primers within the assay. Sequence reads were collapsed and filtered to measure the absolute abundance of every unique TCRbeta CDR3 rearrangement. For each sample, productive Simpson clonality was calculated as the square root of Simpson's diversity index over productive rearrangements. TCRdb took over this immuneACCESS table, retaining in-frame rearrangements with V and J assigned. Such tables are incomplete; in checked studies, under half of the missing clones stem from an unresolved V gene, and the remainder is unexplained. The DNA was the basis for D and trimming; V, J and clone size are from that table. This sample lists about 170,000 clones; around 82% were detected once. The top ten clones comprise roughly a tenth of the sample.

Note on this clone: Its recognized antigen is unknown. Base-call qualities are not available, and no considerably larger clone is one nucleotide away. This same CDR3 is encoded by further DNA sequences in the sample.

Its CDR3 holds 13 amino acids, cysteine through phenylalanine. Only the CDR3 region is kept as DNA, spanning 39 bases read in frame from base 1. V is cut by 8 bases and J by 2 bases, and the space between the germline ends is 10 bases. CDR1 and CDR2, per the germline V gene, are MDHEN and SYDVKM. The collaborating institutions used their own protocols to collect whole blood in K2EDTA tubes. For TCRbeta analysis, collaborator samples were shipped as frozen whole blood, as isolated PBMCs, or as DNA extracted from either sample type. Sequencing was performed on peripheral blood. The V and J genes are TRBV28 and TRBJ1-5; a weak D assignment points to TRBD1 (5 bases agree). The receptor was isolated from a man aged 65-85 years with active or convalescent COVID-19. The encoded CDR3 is CASSWGGNQPQHF. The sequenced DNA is TGTGCCAGCTCCTGGGGGGGCAATCAGCCCCAGCATTTT.